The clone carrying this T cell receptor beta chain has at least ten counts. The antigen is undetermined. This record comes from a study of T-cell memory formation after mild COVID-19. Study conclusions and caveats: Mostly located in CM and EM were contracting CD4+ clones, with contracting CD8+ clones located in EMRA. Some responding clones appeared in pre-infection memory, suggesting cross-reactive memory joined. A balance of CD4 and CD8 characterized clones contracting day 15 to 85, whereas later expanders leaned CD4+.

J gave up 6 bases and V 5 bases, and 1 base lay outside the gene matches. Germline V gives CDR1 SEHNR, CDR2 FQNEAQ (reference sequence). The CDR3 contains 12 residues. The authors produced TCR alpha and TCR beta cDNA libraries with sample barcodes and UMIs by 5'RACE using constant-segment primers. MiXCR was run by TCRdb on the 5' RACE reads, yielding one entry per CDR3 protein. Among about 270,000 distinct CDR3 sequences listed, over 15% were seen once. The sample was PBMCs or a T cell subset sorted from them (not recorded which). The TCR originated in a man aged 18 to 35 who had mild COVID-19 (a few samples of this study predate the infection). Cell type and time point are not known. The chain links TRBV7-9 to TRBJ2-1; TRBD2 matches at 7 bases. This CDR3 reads CASSGRGNEQFF. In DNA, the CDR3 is TGTGCCAGCAGCGGGAGGGGCAATGAGCAGTTCTTC.